This T cell receptor (beta chain) was documented in a study of blood T cell repertoires in COVID-19. The germline V and J ends were trimmed by 4 bases and 4 bases, with 10 bases remaining between them. This CDR3 has 13 amino acids. In germline, CDR1 is SGHRS, CDR2 YFSETQ. The authors' processing: The assay estimated nucleated cells by amplifying reference gene primers. Measured with immunoSEQ multiplex PCR; TCRdb has only the in-frame clones, and not every one. Clone size and the V and J calls come from that table; the DNA yielded D and trimming. Here the sample spans about 140,000 clones, around 91% being singletons.

Sequenced input: peripheral blood. The clonotype originates from a woman aged 55-69 years with active COVID-19. This chain links TRBV5-1 with TRBJ2-3; D unresolved. The CDR3 sequence: CASSPGQADTQYF. DNA for the CDR3: TGCGCCAGCAGCCCCGGCCAGGCAGATACGCAGTATTTT. The whole variable domain, remainder taken from reference TRBV5-1 and TRBJ2-3, is KAGVTQTPRYLIKTRGQQVTLSCSPISGHRSVSWYQQTPGQGLQFLFEYFSETQRNKGNFPGRFSGRQFSNSRSEMNVSTLELGDSALYLCASSPGQADTQYFGPGTRLTVL.